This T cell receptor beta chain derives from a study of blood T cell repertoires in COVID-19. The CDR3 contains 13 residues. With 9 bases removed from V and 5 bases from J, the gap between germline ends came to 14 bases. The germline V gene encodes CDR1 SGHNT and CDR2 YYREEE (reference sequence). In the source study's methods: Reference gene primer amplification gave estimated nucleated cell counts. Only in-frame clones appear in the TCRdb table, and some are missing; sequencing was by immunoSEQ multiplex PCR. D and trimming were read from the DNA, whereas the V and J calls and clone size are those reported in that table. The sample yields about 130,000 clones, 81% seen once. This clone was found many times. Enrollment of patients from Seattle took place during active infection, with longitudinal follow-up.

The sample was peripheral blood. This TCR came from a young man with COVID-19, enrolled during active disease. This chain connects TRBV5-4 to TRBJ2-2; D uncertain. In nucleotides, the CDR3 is TGTGCCATACGGCCCGGGTTGACCGGGGAGCTGTTTTTT. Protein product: CAIRPGLTGELFF. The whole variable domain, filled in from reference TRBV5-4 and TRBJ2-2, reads ETGVTQSPTHLIKTRGQQVTLRCSSQSGHNTVSWYQQALGQGPQFIFQYYREEENGRGNFPPRFSGLQFPNYSSELNVNALELDDSALYLCAIRPGLTGELFFGEGSRLTVL.